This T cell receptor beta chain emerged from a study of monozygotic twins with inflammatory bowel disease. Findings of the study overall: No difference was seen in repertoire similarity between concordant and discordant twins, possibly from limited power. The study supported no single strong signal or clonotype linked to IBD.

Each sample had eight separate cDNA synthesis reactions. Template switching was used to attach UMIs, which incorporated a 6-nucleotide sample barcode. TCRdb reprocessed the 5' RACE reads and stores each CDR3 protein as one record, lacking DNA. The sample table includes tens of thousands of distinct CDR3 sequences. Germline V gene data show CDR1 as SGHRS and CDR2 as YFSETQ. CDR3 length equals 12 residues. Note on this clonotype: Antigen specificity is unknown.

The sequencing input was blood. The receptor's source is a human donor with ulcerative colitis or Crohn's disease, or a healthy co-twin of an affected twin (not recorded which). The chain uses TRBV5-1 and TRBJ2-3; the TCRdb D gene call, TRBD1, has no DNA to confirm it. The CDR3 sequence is CASIDRDDTQYF.